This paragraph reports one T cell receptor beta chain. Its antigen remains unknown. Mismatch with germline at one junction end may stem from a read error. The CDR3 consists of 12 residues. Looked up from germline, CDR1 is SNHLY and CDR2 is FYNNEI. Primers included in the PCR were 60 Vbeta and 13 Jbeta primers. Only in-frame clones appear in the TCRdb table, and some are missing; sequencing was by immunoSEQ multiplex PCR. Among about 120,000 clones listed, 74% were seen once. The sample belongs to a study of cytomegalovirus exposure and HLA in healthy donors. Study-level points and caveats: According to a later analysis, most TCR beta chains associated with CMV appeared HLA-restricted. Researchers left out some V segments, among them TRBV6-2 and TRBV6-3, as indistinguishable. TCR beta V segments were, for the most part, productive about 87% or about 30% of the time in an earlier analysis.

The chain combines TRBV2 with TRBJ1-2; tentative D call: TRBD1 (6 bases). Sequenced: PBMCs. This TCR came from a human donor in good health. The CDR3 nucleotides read TGTGCCAGCAGTTCTAACAGGGACGGCTACGCCTTC. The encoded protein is CASSSNRDGYAF.